The 10 T cell receptor beta chains below were found in one sample sequenced in a study of T cells in Graves' hyperthyroidism and ophthalmopathy. Authors of the study amplified TCR beta CDR3 regions from RNA transcripts. During a first-round RT-PCR of the TCR CDR3, the HTBI primer set was used. TCRdb independently ran MiXCR on the multiplex PCR reads; one entry per CDR3 protein. The sample includes some 210,000 distinct CDR3 sequences, over 15% of them seen just once. Sequenced input: blood. These receptor sequences come from a man aged 50 to 60 with Graves' hyperthyroidism.

DNA of the CDR3: TGTGCTAGTGGTTTGGTACTAGGGAGAGCGGGAGGGGACAATGAGCAGTTCTTC. Translation: CASGLVLGRAGGDNEQFF. The J gene is TRBJ2-1, the V gene TRBV12-5; TRBD2 matches 10 bases. The CDR3 sequence is 18 residues long. Germline assignment: CDR1 LGHNT and CDR2 FRNRAP. V dropped 0 bases and J dropped 5; count of bases not matched to a gene: 10.

This clonotype was counted many times. V usage is TRBV30 and J usage is TRBJ2-7, with 7 nucleotides matching TRBD1. CDR1 and CDR2 from the germline V gene are GTSNPN and SVGIG (reference sequence). Trimming at V came to 1 base and at J to 2 bases, leaving 5 bases not matched to a gene. There are 14 residues in the CDR3. The DNA for the CDR3 is TGTGCCTGGAGTGGTACAGGGGACGCCTACGAGCAGTACTTC. Translated, it gives CAWSGTGDAYEQYF.

This clonotype was observed many times. The junction does not match germline at one end; this may be a read error. This chain links TRBV2 with TRBJ1-1; D gene ambiguous. Germline V CDR1 and CDR2: SNHLY, FYNNEI. CDR3 length: 14 residues. The CDR3 nucleotides read TGTGCCAGCAGTGTGGCGGGATCGAACAGTGAAGCTTTCTTT. It is translated as CASSVAGSNSEAFF.

The chain recombines TRBV19 with TRBJ2-1, with 8 bases matching TRBD1. Germline V gene data show CDR1 as LNHDA and CDR2 as SQIVND (reference sequence). Germline trimming cut 1 base from V and 7 bases from J; bases unmatched to any gene: 9. The CDR3 spans 16 residues. CDR3 in DNA: TGTGCCAGTAGTATAGGACCGGGACAGGAAGGTAATGAGCAGTTCTTC. Protein product: CASSIGPGQEGNEQFF.

The gene calls are TRBV2 and TRBJ1-1; the D gene is possibly TRBD1 (6 bases). CDR3 length equals 13 residues. The V gene's germline CDR1 is SNHLY and CDR2 FYNNEI. V was cut by 4 bases and J by 10 bases, with 16 bases left in between. CDR3: CASSVQGSIGAFF. CDR3 coding DNA: TGTGCCAGCAGTGTGCAGGGGAGCATAGGAGCTTTCTTT.

This clonotype has at least ten counts. The V and J genes are TRBV2 and TRBJ2-7, with a possible D match to TRBD1 (6 bases). The CDR3 extends over 15 amino acids. Per the germline V gene, CDR1 is SNHLY and CDR2 is FYNNEI. V lost 3 bases and J 0 bases, leaving 12 bases between the germline ends. In nucleotides, the CDR3 is TGTGCCAGCAGTGAGGGGGACAAACGCTCCTACGAGCAGTACTTC. It translates to CASSEGDKRSYEQYF.

Of note for this clonotype: A much larger clone is a single base away; this may be a read error. The J gene is TRBJ2-3, the V gene TRBV29-1; TRBD2 aligns across 8 bases. Germline V CDR1 and CDR2: SQVTM, ANQGSEA. CDR3 length: 17 residues. V trimming: 1 base; J trimming: 0 bases; junction bases outside the gene matches: 9. The CDR3 nucleotides read TGCAGCGTTGAAGGGGAACTAGCGGTGTCTAGCACAGATACGCAGTATTTT. Translating gives CSVEGELAVSSTDTQYF.

This clonotype was counted only a few times. The chain has TRBV9 and TRBJ2-7; TRBD2 matches 8 bases. The V gene's germline CDR1 is SGDLS and CDR2 YYNGEE. The CDR3 covers 14 residues. V shed 7 bases and J 7 bases; nucleotides not matched to a gene: 13. CDR3 protein: CASSQGLAESEQYF. The CDR3 nucleotides are TGTGCCAGCTCCCAAGGACTAGCCGAGAGTGAGCAGTACTTC.

This clonotype was seen a handful of times. The chain recombines TRBV3-1 with TRBJ2-1; no definite D call. The CDR3 is made up of 16 amino acids. Germline loops: CDR1 LGHDT, CDR2 YNNKEL (reference sequence). V shed 5 bases and J shed 3 bases, with 17 bases lying between them. This CDR3 is CASSLGPPVVYNEQFF. The CDR3 nucleotides are TGTGCCAGCAGCTTAGGGCCCCCCGTGGTCTACAATGAGCAGTTCTTC.

The chain couples TRBV28 to TRBJ2-1; D is possibly TRBD1 (6 bases). This CDR3 is built from 13 residues. Looked up from germline, CDR1 is MDHEN and CDR2 is SYDVKM. Trimming pared 6 bases from V and 3 bases from J, leaving 9 bases between. Written as DNA, the CDR3 is TGTGCCAGCAGCCCCAGGGGCTACAATGAGCAGTTCTTC. This codes for CASSPRGYNEQFF.